This TCR beta chain is drawn from a study of T cells in Graves' hyperthyroidism and ophthalmopathy. Per germline, CDR1 ENHRY and CDR2 SYGVKD. The CDR3 covers 12 residues. V was cut by 3 bases and J by 2 bases, with 2 bases left in between. This clonotype has only a few counts. The TCR beta CDR3 regions underwent amplification using RNA transcripts as the source. TCR CDR3 underwent first-round RT-PCR with the HTBI primer set. TCRdb used MiXCR to reprocess the multiplex PCR reads, holding one entry per CDR3 protein. The repertoire holds around 700,000 distinct CDR3 sequences, with around a third as singletons. When ophthalmopathy did not progress within 18 months, Graves' hyperthyroidism was considered stable.

The clonotype comes from a middle-aged woman with Graves' hyperthyroidism. The V call is TRBV10-3, the J call TRBJ1-5, with D uncertain. The material sequenced was blood. Here the CDR3 DNA reads TGTGCCATCAGTGACGGCAATCAGCCCCAGCATTTT. Its protein product is CAISDGNQPQHF.